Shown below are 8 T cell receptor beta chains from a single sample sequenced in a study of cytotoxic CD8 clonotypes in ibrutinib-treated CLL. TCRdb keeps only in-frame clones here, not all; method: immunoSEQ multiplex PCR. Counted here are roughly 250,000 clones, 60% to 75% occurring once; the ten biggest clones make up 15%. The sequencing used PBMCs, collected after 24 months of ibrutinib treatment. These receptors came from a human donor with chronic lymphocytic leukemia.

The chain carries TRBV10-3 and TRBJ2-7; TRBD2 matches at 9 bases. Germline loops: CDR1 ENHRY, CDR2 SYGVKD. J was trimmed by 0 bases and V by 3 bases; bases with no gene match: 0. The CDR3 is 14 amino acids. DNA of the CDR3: TGTGCCATCAGTGATAGCGGGAGCTCCTACGAGCAGTACTTC. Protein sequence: CAISDSGSSYEQYF.

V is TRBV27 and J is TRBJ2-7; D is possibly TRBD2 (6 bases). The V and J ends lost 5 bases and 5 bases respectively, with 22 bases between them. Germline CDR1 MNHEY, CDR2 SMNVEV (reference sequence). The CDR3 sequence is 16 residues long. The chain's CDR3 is CASSPQGGVTSHEQYF. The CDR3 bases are TGTGCCAGCAGTCCCCAGGGAGGCGTAACTAGTCACGAGCAGTACTTC.

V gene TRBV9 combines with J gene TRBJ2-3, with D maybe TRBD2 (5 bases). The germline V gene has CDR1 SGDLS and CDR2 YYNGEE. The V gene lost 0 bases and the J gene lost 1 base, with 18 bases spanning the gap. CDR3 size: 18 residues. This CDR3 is CASSVEPFGGAGTDTQYF. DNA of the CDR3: TGTGCCAGCAGCGTAGAACCATTCGGAGGAGCCGGCACAGATACGCAGTATTTT.

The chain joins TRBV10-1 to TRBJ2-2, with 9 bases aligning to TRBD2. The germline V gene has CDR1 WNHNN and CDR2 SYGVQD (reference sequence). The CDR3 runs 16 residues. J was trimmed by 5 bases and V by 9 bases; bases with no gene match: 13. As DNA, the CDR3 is TGCGCCAGTGCGAAAGCGGGAGGATCGGAGACCGGGGAGCTGTTTTTT. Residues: CASAKAGGSETGELFF.

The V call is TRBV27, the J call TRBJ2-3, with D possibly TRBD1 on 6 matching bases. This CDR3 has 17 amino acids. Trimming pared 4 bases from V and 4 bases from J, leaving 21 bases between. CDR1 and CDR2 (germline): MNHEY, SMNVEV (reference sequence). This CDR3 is CASSSRPGPPGADTQYF. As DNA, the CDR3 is TGTGCCAGCAGTTCCCGTCCGGGACCCCCAGGGGCAGATACGCAGTATTTT.

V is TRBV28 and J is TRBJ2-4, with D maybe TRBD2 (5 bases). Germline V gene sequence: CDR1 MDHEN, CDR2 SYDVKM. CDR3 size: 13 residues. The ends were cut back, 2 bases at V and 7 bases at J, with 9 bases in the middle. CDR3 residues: CASSLERGNIQYF. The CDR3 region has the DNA TGTGCCAGCAGTTTAGAACGGGGTAACATTCAGTACTTC.

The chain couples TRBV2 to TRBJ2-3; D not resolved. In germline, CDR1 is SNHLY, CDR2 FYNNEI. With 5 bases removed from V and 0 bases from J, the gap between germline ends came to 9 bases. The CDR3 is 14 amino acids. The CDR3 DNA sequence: TGTGCCAGCAGTCCCCGGGTCAGCACAGATACGCAGTATTTT. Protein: CASSPRVSTDTQYF.

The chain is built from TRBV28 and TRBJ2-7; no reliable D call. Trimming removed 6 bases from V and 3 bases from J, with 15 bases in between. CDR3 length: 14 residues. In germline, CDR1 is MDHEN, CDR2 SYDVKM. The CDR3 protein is CASSNQGSDYEQYF. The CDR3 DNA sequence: TGTGCCAGCAGCAACCAAGGGTCTGACTACGAGCAGTACTTC.